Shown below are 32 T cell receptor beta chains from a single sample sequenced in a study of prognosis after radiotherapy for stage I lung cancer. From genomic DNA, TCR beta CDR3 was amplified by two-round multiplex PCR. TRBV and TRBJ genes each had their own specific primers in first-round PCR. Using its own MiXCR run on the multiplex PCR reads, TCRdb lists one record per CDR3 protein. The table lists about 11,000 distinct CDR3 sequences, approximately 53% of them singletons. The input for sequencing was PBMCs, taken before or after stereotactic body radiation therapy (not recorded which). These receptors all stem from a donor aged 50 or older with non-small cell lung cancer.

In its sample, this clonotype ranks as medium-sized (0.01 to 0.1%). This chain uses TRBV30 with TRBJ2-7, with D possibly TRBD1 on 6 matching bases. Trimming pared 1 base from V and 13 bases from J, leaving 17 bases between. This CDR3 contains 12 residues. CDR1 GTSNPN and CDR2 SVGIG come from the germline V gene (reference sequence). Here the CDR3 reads CAWSDPPGHSYF. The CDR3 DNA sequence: TGTGCCTGGAGTGACCCCCCGGGACACAGTTACTTC.

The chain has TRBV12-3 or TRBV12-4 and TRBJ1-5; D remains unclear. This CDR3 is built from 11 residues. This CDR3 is CSSAKGQPQHF. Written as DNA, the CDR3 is TGTTCTAGCGCAAAGGGTCAGCCCCAGCATTTT.

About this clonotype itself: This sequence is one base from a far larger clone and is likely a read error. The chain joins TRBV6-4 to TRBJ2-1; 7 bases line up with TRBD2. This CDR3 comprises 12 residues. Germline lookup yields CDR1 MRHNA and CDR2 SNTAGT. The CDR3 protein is CAISPGGGEQFF. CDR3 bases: TGTGCCATCAGTCCGGGCGGGGGTGAGCAGTTCTTC.

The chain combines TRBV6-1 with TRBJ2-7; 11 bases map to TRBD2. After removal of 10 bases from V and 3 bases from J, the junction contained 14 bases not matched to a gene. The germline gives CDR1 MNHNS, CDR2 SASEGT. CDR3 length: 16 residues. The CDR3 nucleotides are TGTGCCATCATCGTGACTAGCGGGAAAATTGTCTACGAGCAGTACTTC. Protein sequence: CAIIVTSGKIVYEQYF.

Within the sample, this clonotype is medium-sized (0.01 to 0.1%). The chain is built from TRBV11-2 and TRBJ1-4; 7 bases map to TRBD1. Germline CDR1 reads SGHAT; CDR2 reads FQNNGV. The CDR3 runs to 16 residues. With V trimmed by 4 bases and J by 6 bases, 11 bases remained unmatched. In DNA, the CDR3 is TGTGCCAGCAGCTCCACGACAGGGAGTATTTATGAAAAACTGTTTTTT. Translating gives CASSSTTGSIYEKLFF.

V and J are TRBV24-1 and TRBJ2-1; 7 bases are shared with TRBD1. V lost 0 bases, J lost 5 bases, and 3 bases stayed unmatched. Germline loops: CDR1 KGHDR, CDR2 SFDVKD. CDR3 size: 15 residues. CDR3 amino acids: CATSDLRGLDNEQFF. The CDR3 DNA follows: TGTGCCACCAGTGATTTGAGGGGGCTAGACAATGAGCAGTTCTTC.

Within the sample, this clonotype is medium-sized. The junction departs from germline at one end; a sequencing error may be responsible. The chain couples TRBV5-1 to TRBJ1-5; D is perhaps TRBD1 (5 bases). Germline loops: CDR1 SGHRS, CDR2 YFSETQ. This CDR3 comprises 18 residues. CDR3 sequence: CASSLGQVRRGGNQPQHF. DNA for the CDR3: TGTGCCAGCAGCTTGGGCCAGGTGAGGAGGGGCGGGAATCAGCCCCAGCATTTT.

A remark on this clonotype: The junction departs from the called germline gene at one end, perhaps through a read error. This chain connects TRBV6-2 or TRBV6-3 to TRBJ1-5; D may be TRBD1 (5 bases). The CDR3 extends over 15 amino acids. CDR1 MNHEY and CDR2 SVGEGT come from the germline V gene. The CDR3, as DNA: TGTGCCAGCAGTGAGGGGCAGTTGTACAATCGGCCCCAGCATTTT. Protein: CASSEGQLYNRPQHF.

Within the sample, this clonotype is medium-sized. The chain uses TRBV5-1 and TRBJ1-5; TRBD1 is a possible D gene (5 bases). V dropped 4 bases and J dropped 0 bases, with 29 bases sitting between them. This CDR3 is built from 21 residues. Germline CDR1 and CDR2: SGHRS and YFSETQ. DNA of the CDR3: TGCGCCAGCAGCCGTAGCGATGGGGCAGGGTTTCTGAGTAATAGCAATCAGCCCCAGCATTTT. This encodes CASSRSDGAGFLSNSNQPQHF.

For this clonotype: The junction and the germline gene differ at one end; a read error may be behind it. The CDR3 protein is CSSSLDRDLGGQYF. The CDR3 bases are TGTTCCAGCAGCCTAGACCGGGACTTAGGTGGGCAGTACTTC. This sequence joins TRBV11-3 and TRBJ2-7, with D maybe TRBD2 (6 bases). CDR1 SGHNT and CDR2 YENEEA come from the germline V gene. The CDR3 is made up of 14 amino acids.

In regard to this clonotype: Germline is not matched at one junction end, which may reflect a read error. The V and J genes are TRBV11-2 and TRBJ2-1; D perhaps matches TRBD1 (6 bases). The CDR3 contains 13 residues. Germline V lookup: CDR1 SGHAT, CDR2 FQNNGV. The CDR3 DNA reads TGTGCCAGCATCACCCTCAGGGGTAATGATCAGTTCTTC. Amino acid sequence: CASITLRGNDQFF.

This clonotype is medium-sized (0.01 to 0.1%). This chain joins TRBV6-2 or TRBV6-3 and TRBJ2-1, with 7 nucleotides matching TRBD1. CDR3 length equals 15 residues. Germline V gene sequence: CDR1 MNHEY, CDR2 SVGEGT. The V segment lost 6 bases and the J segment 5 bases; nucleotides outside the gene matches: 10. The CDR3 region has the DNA TGTGCCAGCAGACCACCAGACAGGGATCACAATGAGCAGTTCTTC. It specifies CASRPPDRDHNEQFF.

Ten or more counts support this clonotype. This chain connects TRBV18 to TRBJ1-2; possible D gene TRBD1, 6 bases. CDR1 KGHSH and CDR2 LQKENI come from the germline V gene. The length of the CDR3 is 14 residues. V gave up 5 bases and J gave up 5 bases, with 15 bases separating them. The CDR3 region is CASSISGTNYGYTF. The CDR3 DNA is TGTGCCAGCTCAATCTCGGGGACAAATTATGGCTACACCTTC.

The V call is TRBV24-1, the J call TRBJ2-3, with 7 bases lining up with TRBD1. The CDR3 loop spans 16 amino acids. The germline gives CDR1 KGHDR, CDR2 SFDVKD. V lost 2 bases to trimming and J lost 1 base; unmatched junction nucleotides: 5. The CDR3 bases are TGTGCCACCAGTGATTCTGACAGGGTAGGCACAGATACGCAGTATTTT. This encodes CATSDSDRVGTDTQYF.

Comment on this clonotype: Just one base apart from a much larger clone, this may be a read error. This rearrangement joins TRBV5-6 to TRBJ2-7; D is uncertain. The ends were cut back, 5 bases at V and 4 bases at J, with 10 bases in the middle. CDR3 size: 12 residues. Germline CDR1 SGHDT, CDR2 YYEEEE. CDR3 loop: CASSLWGYEQYF. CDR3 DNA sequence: TGTGCCAGCAGTCTGTGGGGATACGAGCAGTACTTC.

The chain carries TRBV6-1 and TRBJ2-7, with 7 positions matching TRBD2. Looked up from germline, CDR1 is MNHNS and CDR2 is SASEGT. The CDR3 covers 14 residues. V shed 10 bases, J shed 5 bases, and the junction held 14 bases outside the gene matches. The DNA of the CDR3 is TGTGCCATCGCGCTAGGCGGGAGTCCCCACGAGCAGTACTTC. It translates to CAIALGGSPHEQYF.

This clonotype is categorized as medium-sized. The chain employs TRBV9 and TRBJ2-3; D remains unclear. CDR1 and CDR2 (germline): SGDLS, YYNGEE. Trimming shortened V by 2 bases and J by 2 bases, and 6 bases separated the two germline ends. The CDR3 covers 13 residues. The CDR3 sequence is CASSVRITDTQYF. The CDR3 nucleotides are TGTGCCAGCAGCGTCAGGATCACAGATACGCAGTATTTT.

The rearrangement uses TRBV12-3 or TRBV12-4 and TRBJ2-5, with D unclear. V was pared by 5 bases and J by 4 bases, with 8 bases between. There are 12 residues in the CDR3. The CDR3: CASSEQGETQYF. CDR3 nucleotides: TGTGCCAGCAGTGAACAAGGAGAGACCCAGTACTTC.

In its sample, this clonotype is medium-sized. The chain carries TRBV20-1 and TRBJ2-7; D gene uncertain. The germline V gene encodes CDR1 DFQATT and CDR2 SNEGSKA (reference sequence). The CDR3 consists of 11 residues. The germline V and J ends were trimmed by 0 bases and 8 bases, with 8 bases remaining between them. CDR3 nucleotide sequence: TGCAGTGCTAGAGATACCGCCCAGCAGTACTTC. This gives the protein CSARDTAQQYF.

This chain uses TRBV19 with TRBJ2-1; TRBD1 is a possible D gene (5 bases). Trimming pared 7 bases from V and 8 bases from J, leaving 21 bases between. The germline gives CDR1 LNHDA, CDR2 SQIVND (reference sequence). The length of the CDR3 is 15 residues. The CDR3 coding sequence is TGTGCCAGTATCACCCCAAGCGCAGGGAAGCATGAGCAGTTCTTC. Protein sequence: CASITPSAGKHEQFF. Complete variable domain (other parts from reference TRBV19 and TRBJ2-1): DGGITQSPKYLFRKEGQNVTLSCEQNLNHDAMYWYRQDPGQGLRLIYYSQIVNDFQKGDIAEGYSVSREKKESFPLTVTSAQKNPTAFYLCASITPSAGKHEQFFGPGTRLTVL.

The CDR3 sequence is CATSETSGSYEQFF. DNA for the CDR3: TGTGCCACCAGTGAGACTAGCGGGAGCTATGAGCAGTTCTTC. V is TRBV24-1 and J is TRBJ2-1; TRBD2 agrees at 12 bases. There are 14 residues in the CDR3. J gave up 8 bases and V 4 bases, and 2 bases lay outside the gene matches. Germline CDR1 KGHDR, CDR2 SFDVKD.

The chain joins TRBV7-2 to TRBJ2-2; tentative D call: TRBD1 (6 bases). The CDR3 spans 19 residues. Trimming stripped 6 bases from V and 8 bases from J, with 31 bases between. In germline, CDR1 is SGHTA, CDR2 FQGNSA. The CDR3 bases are TGTGCCAGCAGAGGATTCCAGGGGCCCAAGGGAGAGAGGACAGGGGAGCTGTTTTTT. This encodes CASRGFQGPKGERTGELFF.

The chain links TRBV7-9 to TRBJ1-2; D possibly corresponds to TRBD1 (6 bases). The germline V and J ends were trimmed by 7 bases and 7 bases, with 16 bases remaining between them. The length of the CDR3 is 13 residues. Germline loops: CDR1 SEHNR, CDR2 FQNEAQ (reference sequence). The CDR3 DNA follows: TGTGCCAGCACCATTGGCGGAGGGGGTGGCTACACCTTC. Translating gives CASTIGGGGGYTF. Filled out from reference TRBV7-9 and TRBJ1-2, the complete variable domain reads DTGVSQNPRHKITKRGQNVTFRCDPISEHNRLYWYRQTLGQGPEFLTYFQNEAQLEKSRLLSDRFSAERPKGSFSTLEIQRTEQGDSAMYLCASTIGGGGGYTFGSGTRLTVV.

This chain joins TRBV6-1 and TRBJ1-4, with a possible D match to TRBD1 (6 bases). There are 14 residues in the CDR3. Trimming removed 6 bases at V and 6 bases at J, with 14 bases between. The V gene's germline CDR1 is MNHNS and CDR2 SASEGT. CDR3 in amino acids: CASRRATGYEKLFF. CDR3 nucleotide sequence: TGTGCCAGCAGGCGAGCCACAGGGTATGAAAAACTGTTTTTT.

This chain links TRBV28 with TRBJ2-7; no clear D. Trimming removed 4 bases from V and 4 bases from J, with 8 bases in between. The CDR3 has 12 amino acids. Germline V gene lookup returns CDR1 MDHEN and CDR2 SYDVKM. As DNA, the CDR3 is TGTGCCAGCAGTTCCTATTTGTACGAGCAGTACTTC. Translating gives CASSSYLYEQYF.

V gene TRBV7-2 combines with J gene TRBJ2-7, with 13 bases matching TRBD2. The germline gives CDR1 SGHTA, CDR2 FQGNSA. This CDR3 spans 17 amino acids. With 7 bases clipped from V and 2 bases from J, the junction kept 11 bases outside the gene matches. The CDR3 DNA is TGTGCCAGCACCCCCCGTGGACTAGCGGGGGCCACCTACGAGCAGTACTTC. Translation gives CASTPRGLAGATYEQYF.

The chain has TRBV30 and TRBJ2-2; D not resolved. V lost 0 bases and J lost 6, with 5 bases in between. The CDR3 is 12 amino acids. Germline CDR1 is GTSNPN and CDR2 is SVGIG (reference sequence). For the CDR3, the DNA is TGTGCCTGGAGTGTATTGTCCGGGGAGCTGTTTTTT. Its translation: CAWSVLSGELFF. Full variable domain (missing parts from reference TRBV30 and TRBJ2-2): SQTIHQWPATLVQPVGSPLSLECTVEGTSNPNLYWYRQAAGRGLQLLFYSVGIGQISSEVPQNLSASRPQDRQFILSSKKLLLSDSGFYLCAWSVLSGELFFGEGSRLTVL.

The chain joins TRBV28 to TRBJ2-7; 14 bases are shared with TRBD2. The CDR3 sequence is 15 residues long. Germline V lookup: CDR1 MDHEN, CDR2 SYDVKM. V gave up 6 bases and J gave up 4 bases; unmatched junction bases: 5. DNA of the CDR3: TGTGCCAGCAGACAGACTAGCGGGAGGGTATACGAGCAGTACTTC. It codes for CASRQTSGRVYEQYF.

The CDR3 sequence: CASSNPGQGETNEQFF. The DNA of the CDR3 is TGTGCCAGCAGTAACCCGGGGCAGGGGGAAACGAATGAGCAGTTCTTC. V usage is TRBV28 and J usage is TRBJ2-1; TRBD1 aligns across 7 bases. Germline V lookup: CDR1 MDHEN, CDR2 SYDVKM. CDR3 length equals 16 residues. Trimming took 5 bases from V and 7 from J; bases not matched to a gene: 14.

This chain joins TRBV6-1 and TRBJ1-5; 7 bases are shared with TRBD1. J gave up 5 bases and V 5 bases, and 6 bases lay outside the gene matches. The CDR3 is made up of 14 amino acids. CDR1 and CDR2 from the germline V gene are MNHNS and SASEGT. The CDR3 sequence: CASSTEGAHQPQHF. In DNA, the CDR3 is TGTGCCAGCAGTACCGAGGGGGCTCATCAGCCCCAGCATTTT.

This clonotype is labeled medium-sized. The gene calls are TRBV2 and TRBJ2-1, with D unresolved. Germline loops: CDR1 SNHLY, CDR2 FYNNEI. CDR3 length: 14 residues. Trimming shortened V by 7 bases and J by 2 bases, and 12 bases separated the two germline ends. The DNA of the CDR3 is TGTGCCAGCAAGGGTTTATTGACCTACAATGAGCAGTTCTTC. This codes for CASKGLLTYNEQFF.

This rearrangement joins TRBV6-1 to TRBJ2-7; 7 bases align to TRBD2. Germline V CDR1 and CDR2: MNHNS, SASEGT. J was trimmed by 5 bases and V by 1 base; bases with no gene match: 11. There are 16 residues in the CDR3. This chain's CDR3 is CASSEVRRESSHEQYF. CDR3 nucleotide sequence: TGTGCCAGCAGTGAAGTCAGGCGGGAGAGTTCCCACGAGCAGTACTTC.